Following are 16 T cell receptor beta chains from one sample sequenced in a study. TCRdb analysed the RT-PCR reads with MiXCR anew, one entry per CDR3 protein. The sample lists about 680,000 distinct CDR3 sequences; 14% were seen once. Input material: memory CD4+ T cells from blood. Receptors were obtained from a female donor in good health, serving as a healthy control.

This clonotype was seen more than once but under ten times. This rearrangement joins TRBV11-2 to TRBJ2-5, with D possibly matching TRBD1 (6 bases). Per the germline V gene, CDR1 is SGHAT and CDR2 is FQNNGV. The CDR3 sequence is 14 residues long. Trimming took 5 bases from V and 2 from J, leaving 12 bases between them. The CDR3 loop reads CASSPGHLQETQYF. For the CDR3, the DNA is TGTGCCAGCAGCCCGGGACACCTACAAGAGACCCAGTACTTC. Combining the CDR3 with reference TRBV11-2 and TRBJ2-5 gives the whole variable domain EAGVAQSPRYKIIEKRQSVAFWCNPISGHATLYWYQQILGQGPKLLIQFQNNGVVDDSQLPKDRFSAERLKGVDSTLKIQPAKLEDSAVYLCASSPGHLQETQYFGPGTRLLVL.

This clonotype was found a few times. The genes are TRBV20-1 and TRBJ1-1; 10 bases are shared with TRBD1. J lost 3 bases, V lost 3 bases, and 1 base had no gene match. The CDR3 is 13 amino acids. Germline V lookup: CDR1 DFQATT, CDR2 SNEGSKA (reference sequence). The CDR3 coding sequence is TGCAGTGCTAGTGGGACAGGGGACACTGAAGCTTTCTTT. Its translation: CSASGTGDTEAFF.

This clonotype was found a few times. As DNA, the CDR3 is TGCAGTGCTAGAGCCGGAGGGAACACTGAAGCTTTCTTT. Protein: CSARAGGNTEAFF. The chain couples TRBV20-1 to TRBJ1-1, with D unresolved. V shed 1 base and J shed 1 base, with 7 bases lying between them. Germline values: CDR1 DFQATT, CDR2 SNEGSKA (reference sequence). This CDR3 region has 13 residues.

This clonotype was recorded many times. This rearrangement joins TRBV15 to TRBJ1-5; D unclear. The CDR3 extends over 14 amino acids. V shed 8 bases and J shed 1 base, with 12 bases lying between them. The germline CDR1 and CDR2 sequences are LNHNV and YYDKDF (reference sequence). CDR3 sequence (DNA): TGTGCCACCGCACATGGGGTCAGCAATCAGCCCCAGCATTTT. Amino acid sequence: CATAHGVSNQPQHF.

This clonotype was observed a handful of times. This chain uses TRBV5-1 with TRBJ1-1; D remains unclear. The CDR3 is made up of 16 amino acids. V was trimmed by 0 bases and J by 4 bases, leaving 16 bases between them. Germline V gene data show CDR1 as SGHRS and CDR2 as YFSETQ. The CDR3 is CASSLGAGGSSTEAFF. In nucleotides, the CDR3 is TGCGCCAGCAGCTTGGGGGCCGGTGGGTCCTCCACTGAAGCTTTCTTT.

As to this clonotype: At one end the junction does not follow the germline gene, possibly because of a read error. The V and J genes are TRBV5-1 and TRBJ2-3; TRBD1 matches at 8 bases. Germline V CDR1 and CDR2: SGHRS, YFSETQ. This CDR3 spans 16 amino acids. CDR3 bases: TGCGCCAGCAGCTTGGGACAGGGGCCCTCCTCAGAGACGCAGTATTTT. It codes for CASSLGQGPSSETQYF.

This clonotype was observed many times. The V call is TRBV27, the J call TRBJ1-6; tentatively, D is TRBD1 (6 bases). The CDR3 runs 16 residues. Germline V gives CDR1 MNHEY, CDR2 SMNVEV (reference sequence). V shed 5 bases and J shed 9 bases, with 20 bases lying between them. The CDR3 coding sequence is TGTGCCAGCAGTACCACCGAAAGGGGGGTTAGTTCACCCCTCCACTTT. Translating it yields CASSTTERGVSSPLHF.

The rearrangement links TRBV7-2 to TRBJ2-3; 8 positions agree with TRBD2. After removal of 3 bases from V and 1 base from J, the junction contained 6 bases not matched to a gene. The CDR3 covers 16 residues. CDR1 and CDR2 (germline): SGHTA, FQGNSA. CDR3 sequence reads: CASSFSTGGGTDTQYF. The CDR3 DNA reads as TGTGCCAGCAGCTTTAGTACGGGGGGGGGCACAGATACGCAGTATTTT.

This clonotype appeared a few times. An end of the junction differs from the germline gene, which may be a read error. The chain has TRBV5-6 and TRBJ1-2, with TRBD1 identical over 7 bases. This CDR3 has 14 amino acids. Germline V lookup: CDR1 SGHDT, CDR2 YYEEEE. CDR3 protein: CASNLGQNVYGYTF. CDR3 DNA sequence: TGTGCCAGCAACTTGGGACAGAACGTCTATGGCTACACCTTC.

The J gene is TRBJ1-6, the V gene TRBV10-2; TRBD1 might be the D (5 bases). This CDR3 contains 15 residues. In germline, CDR1 is WSHSY, CDR2 SAAADI. V was clipped by 1 base and J by 9 bases, with 13 bases between them. The CDR3 DNA sequence: TGCGCCAGCAGTGAGTTCGACGGGGCGAGTTCACCCCTCCACTTT. Protein: CASSEFDGASSPLHF.

The chain joins TRBV15 to TRBJ1-1, with 10 bases identical to TRBD1. Germline CDR1 reads LNHNV; CDR2 reads YYDKDF (reference sequence). Unmatched junction bases numbered 8, after V lost 5 bases and J lost 5 bases. CDR3 length equals 15 residues. As DNA, the CDR3 is TGTGCCACCAGCTTTACAGGACAGGGGGAAACTGAAGCTTTCTTT. It specifies CATSFTGQGETEAFF.

The rearrangement uses TRBV19 and TRBJ2-3; D not resolved. CDR1 and CDR2 from the germline V gene are LNHDA and SQIVND (reference sequence). The CDR3 is 12 amino acids. Trimming took off 5 bases at V and 5 bases at J, with 8 bases between the two ends. CDR3 nucleotide sequence: TGTGCCAGTAGTTCTGATGGAGATACGCAGTATTTT. Amino acids: CASSSDGDTQYF.

This CDR3 reads CAIGTAGGSPLHF. CDR3 nucleotides: TGTGCCATCGGGACGGCTGGCGGTTCACCCCTCCACTTT. V usage is TRBV10-3 and J usage is TRBJ1-6, with D tentatively TRBD1 (5 bases). CDR3 size: 13 residues. Germline CDR1 is ENHRY and CDR2 is SYGVKD. The V gene lost 8 bases and the J gene lost 9 bases, with 14 bases spanning the gap.

This clonotype was seen a few times. The CDR3 region is CSVAGTGVGYTF. The CDR3 region has the DNA TGCAGCGTGGCCGGGACAGGGGTCGGCTACACCTTC. This rearrangement joins TRBV29-1 to TRBJ1-2; TRBD1 aligns across 10 bases. Trimming removed 6 bases from V and 8 bases from J; junction bases left unmatched: 6. Germline CDR1 and CDR2: SQVTM and ANQGSEA. The CDR3 totals 12 residues.

The rearrangement uses TRBV7-2 and TRBJ2-7; 7 bases map to TRBD1. CDR1 SGHTA and CDR2 FQGNSA come from the germline V gene. The CDR3 sequence is 15 residues long. Trimming cost V 4 bases and J 0 bases; bases outside gene matches: 6. CDR3 region: CASSSPWDSSYEQYF. CDR3 in DNA: TGTGCCAGCAGCTCCCCCTGGGACAGCTCCTACGAGCAGTACTTC.

The genes are TRBV5-1 and TRBJ2-3, with D possibly matching TRBD2 (6 bases). Trimming removed 2 bases from V and 0 bases from J, with 10 bases in between. Germline values: CDR1 SGHRS, CDR2 YFSETQ. CDR3 size: 15 residues. The CDR3 loop reads CASSFSGDSTDTQYF. Written as DNA, the CDR3 is TGCGCCAGCAGCTTTAGCGGAGACAGCACAGATACGCAGTATTTT.